The 27 T cell receptor beta chains listed next were all sequenced from one sample in a study of T cell responses to AZD1222 COVID-19 vaccine. Produced via immunoSEQ multiplex PCR; TCRdb's table is partial and in-frame only. The sample has more than 150,000 clones; over 80% are singletons. Sequencing used peripheral blood, obtained on day 0 of AZD1222 vaccination. The origin of the receptors is an adult in good health.

The chain couples TRBV7-2 to TRBJ1-5, with D tentatively TRBD1 (5 bases). The CDR3 contains 15 residues. V was cut by 0 bases and J by 7 bases, with 13 bases left in between. CDR1 and CDR2 from the germline V gene are SGHTA and FQGNSA. The CDR3 loop reads CASSLAIGGGQPQHF. As DNA, the CDR3 is TGTGCCAGCAGCTTAGCGATCGGGGGGGGGCAGCCCCAGCATTTT.

In its sample, this clone was seen once. In nucleotides, the CDR3 is TGTGCCATCAGTGCAGACACGATGAACACTGAAGCTTTCTTT. This codes for CAISADTMNTEAFF. The genes are TRBV10-3 and TRBJ1-1; the D is unclear. The CDR3 spans 14 residues. Germline CDR1 and CDR2: ENHRY and SYGVKD. V lost 4 bases to trimming and J lost 0 bases, with 9 bases between them.

V usage is TRBV19 and J usage is TRBJ1-5; 10 nucleotides align to TRBD1. The CDR3 has 15 residues. Germline V CDR1 and CDR2: LNHDA, SQIVND (reference sequence). After removal of 5 bases from V and 6 bases from J, the junction contained 7 bases not matched to a gene. The CDR3 reads CASSLGTGVPQPQHF. CDR3 coding DNA: TGTGCCAGTAGTTTGGGGACAGGGGTTCCTCAGCCCCAGCATTTT.

This clone was seen just once. The chain recombines TRBV7-2 with TRBJ2-3; possible D gene TRBD1, 6 bases. Trimming removed 0 bases at V and 4 bases at J, with 14 bases between. The germline CDR1 and CDR2 sequences are SGHTA and FQGNSA. The CDR3 is made up of 16 amino acids. The CDR3 reads CASSLAHRVGPDTQYF. CDR3 coding DNA: TGTGCCAGCAGCTTAGCGCACAGGGTTGGACCAGATACGCAGTATTTT.

This rearrangement joins TRBV7-8 to TRBJ2-7; D is undetermined. Germline assignment: CDR1 SGHVS and CDR2 FQNEAQ. The CDR3 extends over 15 amino acids. V was cut by 7 bases and J by 1 base, with 17 bases left in between. The CDR3 DNA is TGTGCCAGCACCCCAAAAAGGAGCACTTCCTACGAGCAGTACTTC. Encoded protein: CASTPKRSTSYEQYF.

V usage is TRBV18 and J usage is TRBJ2-5; 7 bases align to TRBD1. The CDR3 covers 14 residues. The V and J ends lost 6 bases and 1 base, in that order; junction bases with no gene match: 5. Looked up from germline, CDR1 is KGHSH and CDR2 is LQKENI. CDR3 bases: TGTGCCAGCTCGCCGACAGGGACCCAAGAGACCCAGTACTTC. Residues: CASSPTGTQETQYF. The full variable domain, with the rest looked up from reference TRBV18 and TRBJ2-5, is NAGVMQNPRHLVRRRGQEARLRCSPMKGHSHVYWYRQLPEEGLKFMVYLQKENIIDESGMPKERFSAEFPKEGPSILRIQQVVRGDSAAYFCASSPTGTQETQYFGPGTRLLVL.

The chain carries TRBV6-1 and TRBJ1-2; no clear D. Trimming took 2 bases from V and 5 from J, leaving 18 bases between them. CDR3 length: 16 amino acids. CDR1 and CDR2 (germline): MNHNS, SASEGT. CDR3 loop: CASSENGPAGWYGYTF. The CDR3, as DNA: TGTGCCAGCAGTGAAAATGGGCCAGCGGGGTGGTATGGCTACACCTTC.

J is TRBJ2-3 and V is TRBV24-1; TRBD2 agrees at 8 bases. The ends lost 4 bases at V and 4 bases at J; junction bases unmatched: 6. The CDR3 has 15 residues. CDR1 is KGHDR, CDR2 SFDVKD, per germline. The CDR3 nucleotides are TGTGCCACCAGTGAGACCGGGACTAGACCAGATACGCAGTATTTT. Its protein is CATSETGTRPDTQYF.

The chain links TRBV5-1 to TRBJ2-1; 14 bases map to TRBD2. The CDR3 totals 18 residues. J was trimmed by 4 bases and V by 0 bases; bases with no gene match: 6. Germline CDR1 is SGHRS and CDR2 is YFSETQ. The CDR3 loop reads CASSLARLAGGKYNEQFF. CDR3 sequence (DNA): TGCGCCAGCAGCTTGGCCCGACTAGCGGGAGGGAAATACAATGAGCAGTTCTTC.

CDR3 loop: CASSRAKGDSYEQYF. In DNA, the CDR3 is TGTGCCAGCAGTCGCGCCAAGGGGGACTCCTACGAGCAGTACTTC. V usage is TRBV4-2 and J usage is TRBJ2-7, with D possibly TRBD1 on 6 matching bases. V was trimmed by 6 bases and J by 0 bases, leaving 15 bases between them. CDR1 and CDR2 (germline): LGHNA, YNFKEQ. This CDR3 is built from 15 residues.

The chain has TRBV11-2 and TRBJ1-2, with 9 bases matching TRBD1. V was clipped by 1 base and J by 7 bases; unmatched bases: 4. This CDR3 spans 14 amino acids. CDR1 and CDR2 from the germline V gene are SGHAT and FQNNGV. CDR3 sequence reads: CASSLAQGAVGYTF. The CDR3 coding sequence is TGTGCCAGCAGCTTAGCACAGGGGGCGGTTGGCTACACCTTC.

The chain joins TRBV9 to TRBJ1-2; no firm D call. CDR1 and CDR2 (germline): SGDLS, YYNGEE. The germline V and J ends were trimmed by 4 bases and 4 bases, with 14 bases remaining between them. The CDR3 extends over 14 amino acids. For the CDR3, the DNA is TGTGCCAGCAGCCCCCAAGATGGAGTCTATGGCTACACCTTC. This encodes CASSPQDGVYGYTF.

The table lists this clone with a few counts. The chain uses TRBV5-8 and TRBJ1-4, with 9 bases aligning to TRBD1. CDR3 length equals 15 residues. CDR1 and CDR2 from the germline V gene are SGHTS and YDEGEE. The ends lost 1 base at V and 6 bases at J; junction bases unmatched: 4. In DNA, the CDR3 is TGTGCCAGCAGCTTGTACCGGACAGGGGATGAAAAACTGTTTTTT. It codes for CASSLYRTGDEKLFF. Filled out from reference TRBV5-8 and TRBJ1-4, the complete variable domain reads EAGVTQSPTHLIKTRGQQATLRCSPISGHTSVYWYQQALGLGLQFLLWYDEGEERNRGNFPPRFSGRQFPNYSSELNVNALELEDSALYLCASSLYRTGDEKLFFGSGTQLSVL.

This clone has just one count. The chain is built from TRBV18 and TRBJ2-1; D not resolved. Germline loops: CDR1 KGHSH, CDR2 LQKENI. CDR3 length: 14 residues. The ends were cut back, 1 base at V and 5 bases at J, with 9 bases in the middle. CDR3 coding DNA: TGTGCCAGCTCACCACAGCGTGATAACAATGAGCAGTTCTTC. Translated: CASSPQRDNNEQFF.

J is TRBJ2-3 and V is TRBV5-1; D is unclear. V dropped 3 bases and J dropped 1 base, with 9 bases sitting between them. CDR3 size: 14 residues. Germline loops: CDR1 SGHRS, CDR2 YFSETQ. CDR3 amino acids: CASSYRTRTDTQYF. CDR3 bases: TGCGCCAGCAGCTACCGAACTCGCACAGATACGCAGTATTTT.

The chain uses TRBV11-2 and TRBJ2-7, with D perhaps TRBD2 (6 bases). Germline lookup yields CDR1 SGHAT and CDR2 FQNNGV. CDR3 length: 12 amino acids. Trimming took 2 bases from V and 4 from J, leaving 6 bases between them. In DNA, the CDR3 is TGTGCCAGCAGCTTACGGGGGTACGAGCAGTACTTC. Translating gives CASSLRGYEQYF.

V gene TRBV19 combines with J gene TRBJ2-3; 8 nucleotides match TRBD1. This CDR3 has 15 amino acids. CDR1 LNHDA and CDR2 SQIVND come from the germline V gene (reference sequence). V lost 6 bases, J lost 6 bases, and 11 bases stayed unmatched. The chain's CDR3 is CASSSGQAQRDTQYF. The DNA of the CDR3 is TGTGCCAGTAGCTCGGGACAGGCCCAGCGGGATACGCAGTATTTT.

The CDR3 bases are TGTGCCAGCAGTGAAGGGACAGGGGGGAATCAGCCCCAGCATTTT. Translated: CASSEGTGGNQPQHF. The chain joins TRBV6-1 to TRBJ1-5; 10 nucleotides agree with TRBD1. CDR1 and CDR2 (germline): MNHNS, SASEGT. The CDR3 has 15 residues. The V gene end was trimmed by 1 base and the J gene end by 4 bases; junction bases not matched to a gene: 1.

The chain has TRBV15 and TRBJ2-7; 10 bases map to TRBD1. V lost 0 bases and J lost 1; bases outside the gene matches: 6. The CDR3 covers 17 residues. From germline, CDR1 is LNHNV and CDR2 YYDKDF (reference sequence). The CDR3 reads CATSREGQGVGSYEQYF. The DNA of the CDR3 is TGTGCCACCAGCAGAGAAGGACAGGGGGTAGGGTCCTACGAGCAGTACTTC. Full variable domain (outside the CDR3, taken from reference TRBV15 and TRBJ2-7): DAMVIQNPRYQVTQFGKPVTLSCSQTLNHNVMYWYQQKSSQAPKLLFHYYDKDFNNEADTPDNFQSRRPNTSFCFLDIRSPGLGDTAMYLCATSREGQGVGSYEQYFGPGTRLTVT.

V gene TRBV7-3 combines with J gene TRBJ1-1; D uncertain. In germline, CDR1 is SGHTA, CDR2 FQGTGA. V lost 1 base, J lost 0 bases, and 6 bases lay in between. CDR3 size: 14 residues. CDR3 in DNA: TGTGCCAGCAGCTTAAGTTCAGTGAACACTGAAGCTTTCTTT. It translates to CASSLSSVNTEAFF.

The chain uses TRBV27 and TRBJ1-3; D is possibly TRBD1 (5 bases). Germline values: CDR1 MNHEY, CDR2 SMNVEV (reference sequence). This CDR3 is built from 20 residues. V lost 4 bases and J 0 bases, leaving 25 bases between the germline ends. The CDR3: CASSSTPDPGGASSGNTIYF. The CDR3 nucleotides are TGTGCCAGCAGTTCCACTCCCGACCCCGGGGGTGCCTCCTCTGGAAACACCATATATTTT.

CDR3: CASSLSNQPQHF. The CDR3 coding sequence is TGTGCCAGCAGCTTGTCGAACCAGCCCCAGCATTTT. The chain uses TRBV5-6 and TRBJ1-5; no reliable D call. This CDR3 region has 12 residues. CDR1 is SGHDT, CDR2 YYEEEE, per germline. The ends were cut back, 1 base at V and 7 bases at J, with 6 bases in the middle. Together with reference TRBV5-6 and TRBJ1-5, the CDR3 gives the full variable domain: DAGVTQSPTHLIKTRGQQVTLRCSPKSGHDTVSWYQQALGQGPQFIFQYYEEEERQRGNFPDRFSGHQFPNYSSELNVNALLLGDSALYLCASSLSNQPQHFGDGTRLSIL.

The J gene is TRBJ2-7, the V gene TRBV6-5; possible D gene TRBD2, 5 bases. CDR1 is MNHEY, CDR2 SVGAGI, per germline. This CDR3 region has 14 residues. Trimming pared 7 bases from V and 6 bases from J, leaving 19 bases between. CDR3 nucleotide sequence: TGTGCCAGCACCGAGGGCGGTTCGGTACGCGAGCAGTACTTC. Amino acids: CASTEGGSVREQYF.

In nucleotides, the CDR3 is TGTGCCAGTAAAAAAGACAGAGACCTGTATAGCAATCAGCCCCAGCATTTT. Protein: CASKKDRDLYSNQPQHF. The V gene is TRBV19, the J gene TRBJ1-5, with a possible D match to TRBD1 (5 bases). Trimming removed 7 bases from V and 0 bases from J, with 19 bases in between. CDR1 is LNHDA and CDR2 is SQIVND in the germline V gene (reference sequence). The CDR3 spans 17 residues.

V usage is TRBV24-1 and J usage is TRBJ2-2; 7 bases match TRBD2. This CDR3 region has 13 residues. V dropped 7 bases and J dropped 4; count of bases not matched to a gene: 2. Germline CDR1 is KGHDR and CDR2 is SFDVKD. The chain's CDR3 is CATRGGSTGELFF. The CDR3 nucleotides read TGTGCCACCAGGGGGGGGTCCACCGGGGAGCTGTTTTTT.

The V gene is TRBV28, the J gene TRBJ2-2; TRBD1 aligns across 10 bases. Germline assignment: CDR1 MDHEN and CDR2 SYDVKM. Trimming took 3 bases from V and 1 from J; bases not matched to a gene: 8. The CDR3 is 18 amino acids. The CDR3 sequence: CASSLLDRGRRNTGELFF. In DNA, the CDR3 is TGTGCCAGCAGTTTGCTCGACAGGGGGCGGAGGAACACCGGGGAGCTGTTTTTT.

V is TRBV28 and J is TRBJ2-1; 8 positions agree with TRBD1. Germline V lookup: CDR1 MDHEN, CDR2 SYDVKM. Trimming removed 7 bases from V and 5 bases from J; junction bases left unmatched: 4. CDR3 size: 13 residues. The CDR3, as DNA: TGTGCCAGCATATCGACAGGGGACAATGAGCAGTTCTTC. This sequence encodes CASISTGDNEQFF. The full variable domain, in which reference TRBV28 and TRBJ2-1 provide the parts outside the CDR3, is DVKVTQSSRYLVKRTGEKVFLECVQDMDHENMFWYRQDPGLGLRLIYFSYDVKMKEKGDIPEGYSVSREKKERFSLILESASTNQTSMYLCASISTGDNEQFFGPGTRLTVL.